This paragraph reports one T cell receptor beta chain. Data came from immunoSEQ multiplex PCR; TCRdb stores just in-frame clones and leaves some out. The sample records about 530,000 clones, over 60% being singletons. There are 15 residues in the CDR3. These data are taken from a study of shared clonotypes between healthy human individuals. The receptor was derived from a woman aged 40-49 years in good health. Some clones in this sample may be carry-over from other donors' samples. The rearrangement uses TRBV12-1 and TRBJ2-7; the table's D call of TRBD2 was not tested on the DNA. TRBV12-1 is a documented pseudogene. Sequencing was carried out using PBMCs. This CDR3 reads CASNTRAGNSYEQYF. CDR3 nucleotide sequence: TGTGCCAGCAATACACGGGCGGGAAACTCCTACGAGCAGTACTTC.